This T cell receptor (beta chain) comes out of a study of blood T cell repertoires in COVID-19. Sequenced by immunoSEQ multiplex PCR; TCRdb stores in-frame clones only, minus some. The sample has about 480,000 clones, around 90% seen once. In terms of age and location, participants ranged from roughly 18 to 95 years and lived in about two dozen US areas. Donors were grouped by their self-reported clinical history. Looked up from germline, CDR1 is LNHDA and CDR2 is SQIVND (reference sequence). V shed 4 bases and J 2 bases; nucleotides not matched to a gene: 13. CDR3 size: 19 residues. The sequence derives from a woman younger than 30 with acute COVID-19. Sequencing was carried out using PBMCs or T cells enriched from blood (not recorded which). This chain connects TRBV19 to TRBJ2-6; 8 bases line up with TRBD1. CDR3 in amino acids: CASSTTWTGIVAGANVLTF. The DNA for the CDR3 is TGTGCCAGTAGTACAACTTGGACAGGGATAGTTGCTGGGGCCAACGTCCTGACTTTC.